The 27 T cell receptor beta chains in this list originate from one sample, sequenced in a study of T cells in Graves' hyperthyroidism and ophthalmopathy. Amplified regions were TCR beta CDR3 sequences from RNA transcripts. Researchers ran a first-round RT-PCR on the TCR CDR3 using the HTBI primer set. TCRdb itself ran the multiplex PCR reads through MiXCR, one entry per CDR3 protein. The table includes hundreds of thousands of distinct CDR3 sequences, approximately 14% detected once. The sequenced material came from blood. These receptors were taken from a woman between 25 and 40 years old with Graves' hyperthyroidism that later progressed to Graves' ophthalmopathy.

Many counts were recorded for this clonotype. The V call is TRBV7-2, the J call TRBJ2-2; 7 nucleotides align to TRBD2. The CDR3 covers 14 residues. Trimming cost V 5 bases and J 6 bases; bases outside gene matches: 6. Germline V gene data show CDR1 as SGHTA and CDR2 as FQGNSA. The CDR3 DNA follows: TGTGCCAGCAGCCCCATACTAGCGTCCGGGGAGCTGTTTTTT. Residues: CASSPILASGELFF.

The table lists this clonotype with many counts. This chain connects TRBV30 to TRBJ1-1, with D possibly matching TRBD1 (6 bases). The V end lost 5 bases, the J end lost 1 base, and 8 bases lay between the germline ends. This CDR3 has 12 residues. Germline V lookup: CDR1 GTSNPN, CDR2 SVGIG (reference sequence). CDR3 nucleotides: TGTGCCTGGGCGGACAGGAACACTGAAGCTTTCTTT. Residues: CAWADRNTEAFF.

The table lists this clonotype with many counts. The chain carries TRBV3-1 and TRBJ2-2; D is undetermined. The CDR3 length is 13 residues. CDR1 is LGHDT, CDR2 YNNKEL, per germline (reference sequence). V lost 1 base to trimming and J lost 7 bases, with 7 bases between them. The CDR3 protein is CASSQGIDGELFF. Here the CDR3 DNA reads TGTGCCAGCAGCCAAGGAATCGACGGGGAGCTGTTTTTT.

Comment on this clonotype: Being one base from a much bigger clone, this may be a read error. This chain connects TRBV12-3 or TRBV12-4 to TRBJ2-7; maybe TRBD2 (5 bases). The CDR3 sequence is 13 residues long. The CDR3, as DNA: TGTGCCGGCAGTTCCGGGGAGCGCTACGAGCAGTACTTC. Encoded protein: CAGSSGERYEQYF.

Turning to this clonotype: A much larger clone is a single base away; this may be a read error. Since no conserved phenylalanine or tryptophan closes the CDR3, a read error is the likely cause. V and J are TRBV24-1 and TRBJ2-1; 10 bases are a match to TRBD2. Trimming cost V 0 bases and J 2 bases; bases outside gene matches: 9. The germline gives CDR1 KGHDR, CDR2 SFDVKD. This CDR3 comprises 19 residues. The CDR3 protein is CATSDLPSGRSDPYNEQFS. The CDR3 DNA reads TGTGCCACCAGTGATTTGCCTAGCGGGAGAAGTGACCCCTACAATGAGCAGTTCTCC.

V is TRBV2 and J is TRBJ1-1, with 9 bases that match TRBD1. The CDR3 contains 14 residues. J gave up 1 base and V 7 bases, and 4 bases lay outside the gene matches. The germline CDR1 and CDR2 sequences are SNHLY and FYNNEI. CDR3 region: CASKGDRANTEAFF. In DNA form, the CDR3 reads TGTGCCAGCAAAGGGGACAGGGCGAACACTGAAGCTTTCTTT. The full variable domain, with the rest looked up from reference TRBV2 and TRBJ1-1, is EPEVTQTPSHQVTQMGQEVILRCVPISNHLYFYWYRQILGQKVEFLVSFYNNEISEKSEIFDDQFSVERPDGSNFTLKIRSTKLEDSAMYFCASKGDRANTEAFFGQGTRLTVV.

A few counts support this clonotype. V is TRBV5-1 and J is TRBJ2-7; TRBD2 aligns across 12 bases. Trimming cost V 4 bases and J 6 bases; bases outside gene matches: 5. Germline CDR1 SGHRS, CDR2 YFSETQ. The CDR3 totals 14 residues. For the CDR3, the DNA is TGCGCCAGCAGCGAGGGACTAGCGGGTCGCGAGCAGTACTTC. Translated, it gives CASSEGLAGREQYF.

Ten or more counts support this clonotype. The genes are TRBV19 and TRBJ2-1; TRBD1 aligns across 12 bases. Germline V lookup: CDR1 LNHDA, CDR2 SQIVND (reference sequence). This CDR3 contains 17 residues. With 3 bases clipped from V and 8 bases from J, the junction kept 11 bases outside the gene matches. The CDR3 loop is CASSMGIGTGGLDEQFF. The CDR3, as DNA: TGTGCCAGTAGTATGGGTATCGGGACAGGGGGCCTCGATGAGCAGTTCTTC. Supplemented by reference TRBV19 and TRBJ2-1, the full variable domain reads DGGITQSPKYLFRKEGQNVTLSCEQNLNHDAMYWYRQDPGQGLRLIYYSQIVNDFQKGDIAEGYSVSREKKESFPLTVTSAQKNPTAFYLCASSMGIGTGGLDEQFFGPGTRLTVL.

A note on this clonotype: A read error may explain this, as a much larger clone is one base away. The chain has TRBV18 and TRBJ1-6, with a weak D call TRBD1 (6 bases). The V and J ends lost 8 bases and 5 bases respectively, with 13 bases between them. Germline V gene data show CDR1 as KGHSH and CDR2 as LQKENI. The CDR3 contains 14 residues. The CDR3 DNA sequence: TGTGCCAGCAACGGAGAGGGGGATAATTCACCCCTCCACTTT. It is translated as CASNGEGDNSPLHF.

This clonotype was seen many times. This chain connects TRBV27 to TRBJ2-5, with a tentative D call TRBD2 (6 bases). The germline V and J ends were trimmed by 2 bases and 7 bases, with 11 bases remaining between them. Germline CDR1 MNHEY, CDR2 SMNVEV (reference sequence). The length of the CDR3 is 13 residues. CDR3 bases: TGTGCCAGCAGTTTAGCCTACGGGGGGACCCAGTACTTC. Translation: CASSLAYGGTQYF.

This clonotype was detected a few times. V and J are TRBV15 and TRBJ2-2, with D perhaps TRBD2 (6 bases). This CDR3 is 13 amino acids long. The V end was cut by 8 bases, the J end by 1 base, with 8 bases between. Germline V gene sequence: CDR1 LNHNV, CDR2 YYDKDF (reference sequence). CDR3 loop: CATSRGNTGELFF. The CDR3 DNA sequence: TGTGCCACCTCGCGGGGGAACACCGGGGAGCTGTTTTTT.

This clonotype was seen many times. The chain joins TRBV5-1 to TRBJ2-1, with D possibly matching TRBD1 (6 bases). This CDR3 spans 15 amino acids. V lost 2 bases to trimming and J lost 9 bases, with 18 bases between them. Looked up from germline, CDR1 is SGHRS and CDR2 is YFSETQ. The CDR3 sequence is CASSLTGNGDVEQFF. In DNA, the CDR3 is TGCGCCAGCAGCTTAACAGGGAACGGGGATGTTGAGCAGTTCTTC.

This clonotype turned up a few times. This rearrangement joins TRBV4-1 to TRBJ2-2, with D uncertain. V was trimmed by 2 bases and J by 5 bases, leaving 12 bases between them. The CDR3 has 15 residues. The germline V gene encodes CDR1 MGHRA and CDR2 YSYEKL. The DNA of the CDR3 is TGCGCCAGCAGCCAAAACCCTTCGGTAACCGGGGAGCTGTTTTTT. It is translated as CASSQNPSVTGELFF.

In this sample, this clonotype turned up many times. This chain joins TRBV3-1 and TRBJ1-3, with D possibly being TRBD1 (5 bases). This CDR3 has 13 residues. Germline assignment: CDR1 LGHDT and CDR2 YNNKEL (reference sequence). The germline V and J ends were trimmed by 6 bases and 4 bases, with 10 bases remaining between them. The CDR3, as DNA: TGTGCCAGCAGTCAGGGATCGGGAAACACCATATATTTT. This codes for CASSQGSGNTIYF.

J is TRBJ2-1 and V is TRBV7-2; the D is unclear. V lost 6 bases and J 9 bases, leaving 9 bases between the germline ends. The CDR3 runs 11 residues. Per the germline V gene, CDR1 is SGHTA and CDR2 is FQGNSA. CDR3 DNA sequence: TGTGCCAGCAGGCTCTCATCTGAGCAGTTCTTC. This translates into CASRLSSEQFF.

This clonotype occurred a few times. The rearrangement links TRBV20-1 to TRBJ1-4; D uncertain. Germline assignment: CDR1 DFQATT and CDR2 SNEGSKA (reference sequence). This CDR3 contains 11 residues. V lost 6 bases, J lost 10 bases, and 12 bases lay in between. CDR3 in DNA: TGCAGTGCCGAGGACTGGGGAAAACTGTTTTTT. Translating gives CSAEDWGKLFF.

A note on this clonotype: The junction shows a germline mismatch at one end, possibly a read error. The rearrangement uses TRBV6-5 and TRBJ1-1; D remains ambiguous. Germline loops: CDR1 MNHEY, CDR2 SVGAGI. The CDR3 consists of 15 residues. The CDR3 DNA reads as TGTGCCAGCAGTTACTCTCGGCTAGCGAACACTGCAGCTTTCTTT. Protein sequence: CASSYSRLANTAAFF.

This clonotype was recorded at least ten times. The CDR3 loop is CASSPLADSYNEQFF. As DNA, the CDR3 is TGTGCCAGCAGCCCTCTAGCGGACTCCTACAATGAGCAGTTCTTC. V is TRBV11-2 and J is TRBJ2-1; TRBD2 matches 7 bases. V trimming: 5 bases; J trimming: 0 bases; junction bases outside the gene matches: 4. Germline CDR1 SGHAT, CDR2 FQNNGV. This CDR3 has 15 amino acids. The full variable domain, in which reference TRBV11-2 and TRBJ2-1 provide the parts outside the CDR3, is EAGVAQSPRYKIIEKRQSVAFWCNPISGHATLYWYQQILGQGPKLLIQFQNNGVVDDSQLPKDRFSAERLKGVDSTLKIQPAKLEDSAVYLCASSPLADSYNEQFFGPGTRLTVL.

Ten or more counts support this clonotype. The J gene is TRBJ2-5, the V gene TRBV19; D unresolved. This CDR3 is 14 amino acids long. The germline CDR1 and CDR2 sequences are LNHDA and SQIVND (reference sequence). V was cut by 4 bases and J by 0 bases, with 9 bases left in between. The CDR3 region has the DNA TGTGCCAGTAGTAGGACCCGGGACCAAGAGACCCAGTACTTC. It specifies CASSRTRDQETQYF.

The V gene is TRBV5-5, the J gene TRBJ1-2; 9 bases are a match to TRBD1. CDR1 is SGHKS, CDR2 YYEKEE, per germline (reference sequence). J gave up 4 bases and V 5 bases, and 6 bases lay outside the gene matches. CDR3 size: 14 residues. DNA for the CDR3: TGTGCCAGCAGTCGACAGGGGGTCATCTATGGCTACACCTTC. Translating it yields CASSRQGVIYGYTF.

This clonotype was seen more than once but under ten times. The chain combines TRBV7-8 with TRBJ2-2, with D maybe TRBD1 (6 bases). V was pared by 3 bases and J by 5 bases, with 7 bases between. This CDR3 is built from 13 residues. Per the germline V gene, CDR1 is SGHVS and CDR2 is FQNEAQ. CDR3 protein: CASSLGATGELFF. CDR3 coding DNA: TGTGCCAGCAGCTTGGGGGCAACCGGGGAGCTGTTTTTT.

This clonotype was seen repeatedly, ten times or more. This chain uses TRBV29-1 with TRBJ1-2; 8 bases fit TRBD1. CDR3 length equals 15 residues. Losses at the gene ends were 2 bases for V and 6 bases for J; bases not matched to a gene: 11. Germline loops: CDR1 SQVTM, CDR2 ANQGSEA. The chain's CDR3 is CSVEPLGRGLNGYTF. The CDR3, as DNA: TGCAGCGTTGAACCTTTGGGCAGGGGGCTAAATGGCTACACCTTC.

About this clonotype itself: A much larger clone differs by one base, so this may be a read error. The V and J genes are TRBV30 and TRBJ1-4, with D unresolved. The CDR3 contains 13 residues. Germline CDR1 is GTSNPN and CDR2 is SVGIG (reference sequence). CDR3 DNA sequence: TGTGTCTGGAGTGTCCGGAGTGGTGAAAAACTGTTTTTT. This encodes CVWSVRSGEKLFF.

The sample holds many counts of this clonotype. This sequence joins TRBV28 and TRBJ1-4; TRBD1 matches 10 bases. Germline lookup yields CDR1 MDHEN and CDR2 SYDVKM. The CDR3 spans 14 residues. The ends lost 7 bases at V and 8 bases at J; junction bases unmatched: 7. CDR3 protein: CASTPGQGREKLFF. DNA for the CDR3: TGTGCCAGCACCCCGGGACAGGGGAGGGAAAAACTGTTTTTT. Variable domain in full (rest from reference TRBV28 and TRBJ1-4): DVKVTQSSRYLVKRTGEKVFLECVQDMDHENMFWYRQDPGLGLRLIYFSYDVKMKEKGDIPEGYSVSREKKERFSLILESASTNQTSMYLCASTPGQGREKLFFGSGTQLSVL.

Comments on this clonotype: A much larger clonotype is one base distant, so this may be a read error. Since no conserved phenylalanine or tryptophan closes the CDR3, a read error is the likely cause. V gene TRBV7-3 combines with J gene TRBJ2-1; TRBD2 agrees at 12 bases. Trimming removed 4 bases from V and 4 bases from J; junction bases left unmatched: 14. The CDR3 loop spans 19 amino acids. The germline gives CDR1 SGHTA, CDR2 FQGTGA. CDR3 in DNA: TGTGCCAGCAGCTCTCCAGGACTAGCGGGACCCACGGGGTACAATGAGCAGTTCTAC. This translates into CASSSPGLAGPTGYNEQFY.

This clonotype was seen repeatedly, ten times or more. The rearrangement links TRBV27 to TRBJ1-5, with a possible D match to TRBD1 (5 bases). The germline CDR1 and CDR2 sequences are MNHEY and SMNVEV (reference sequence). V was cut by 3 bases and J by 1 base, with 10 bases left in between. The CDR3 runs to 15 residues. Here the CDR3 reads CASSFAGPSNQPQHF. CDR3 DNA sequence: TGTGCCAGCAGTTTTGCGGGGCCCAGCAATCAGCCCCAGCATTTT.

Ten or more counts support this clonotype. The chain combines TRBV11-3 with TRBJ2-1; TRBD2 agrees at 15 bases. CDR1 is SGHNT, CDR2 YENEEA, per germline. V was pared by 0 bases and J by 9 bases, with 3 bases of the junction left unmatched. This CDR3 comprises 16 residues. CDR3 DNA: TGTGCCAGCAGCTTAGATGGGACTAGCGGGAGGATTGAGCAGTTCTTC. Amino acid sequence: CASSLDGTSGRIEQFF.